Here is one T cell receptor (beta chain) with its context. TCRdb fed the PCR reads into MiXCR, producing one record per CDR3 protein. The sample holds around 16,000 distinct CDR3 sequences, around a third seen once. These data come from a study of regulatory and conventional T cells in breast cancer. This CDR3 is built from 13 residues. The germline V gene encodes CDR1 MDHEN and CDR2 SYDVKM. Losses at the gene ends were 5 bases for V and 3 bases for J; bases not matched to a gene: 4. V usage is TRBV28 and J usage is TRBJ2-7; the match to TRBD2 covers 7 bases. The sequencing input was conventional T cells from blood. The TCR sequence derives from a female donor in good health. Written as DNA, the CDR3 is TGTGCCAGCAGTGCCGGGACTAACTACGAGCAGTACTTC. Residues: CASSAGTNYEQYF.